The following is a T cell receptor (beta chain) sequence with its context. This clonotype occurred many times. The antigen it recognizes is unknown. There are no base qualities to consult, and no much larger clone falls within one base. The source of the sample is a study of identical twins (dated by TCRdb to 2016 to 2017). For context, the study as a whole: TCR alpha and beta repertoires from monozygotic twins, unrelated adults of various ages and cord blood were deep-sequenced to test whether fetal clonotypes persist. Replicate twin experiments were performed at different times using different library preparation protocols to rule out contamination.

The germline V gene supplies CDR1 SGHRS and CDR2 YFSETQ. At the junction V is shortened by 4 bases and J by 0 bases, with 4 bases in between. Reading from cysteine to phenylalanine, the CDR3 counts 12 amino acids. The read is trimmed to its CDR3 DNA, 36 bases read in frame from base 1. Every donor was a healthy Caucasian. The twin cohort comprised three pairs of female monozygotic twins, all aged about 18 to 29 years. CD4+ and CD8+ T cell populations were isolated with positive isolation kits from Invitrogen. Overall study results and their limits: In beta out-of-frame sequences, excess twin sharing was weaker, because having fewer shared sequences lowered the signal-to-noise ratio. Abundant cord blood beta clonotypes had fewer insertions, young adult naive repertoires showed a similar but weaker trend, and memory repertoires showed no such trend. Compared with coincidental sharing between unrelated individuals, an excess of low generation-probability sequences was observed among out-of-frame TCR alpha sequences shared between twins. Because the same donors could not be followed over many years, conclusions were based on cross-sectional statistical analysis. In monozygotic twins, out-of-frame TCR alpha sharing was systematically underestimated by recombination models, although the models agreed with sharing between unrelated individuals. Invariant T cells such as MAIT and iNKT could partly confound zero-insertion analyses, though diverse VJ usage argued against this for most clonotypes.

The library was made by 5' RACE. The instrument given in TCRdb is Illumina HiSeq 2000. A universal primer binding site was introduced by template switching, and a unique molecular identifier was present in the final cDNA, enabling accurate counting of TCR cDNA molecules. Specific primers in the conserved constant-segment region were used to synthesize first-strand cDNA for TCR alpha and beta chains. To control for contamination, every cDNA library carried two barcodes: a SMART-Mk sample barcode plus Illumina barcodes. TruSeq adapter sequences and Illumina sample barcodes were added in two successive PCR steps. TCR alpha and beta cDNA libraries were sequenced on the Illumina HiSeq platform with custom primers. The authors' pipeline ran thus. Unique molecular identifiers were extracted from raw reads with MiGEC, and CDR3 positions were determined with MiXCR. For each individual, recombination models were inferred using an EM algorithm with the repgenHMM and IGoR tools. Shared clonotype analysis was performed with the tcR package in R, normalizing sharing by the product of cloneset sizes. To study raw recombination free of thymic and clonal selection effects, out-of-frame nonproductive sequences were analyzed. Using fastp trimming at Q25 and MiXCR clonotype assembly, TCRdb reanalyzed the public sequencing data and kept in-frame beta chains. Each CDR3 protein appears once, grouped with its most common genes and DNA. The V and J calls and clone size come from TCRdb's table, not from the authors' own analysis. This sample is represented by under 350,000 distinct CDR3 sequences; roughly 9% of them were singletons. The top ten constitute approximately 7% of the sample.

These data were also reused for a study on yellow fever vaccine responses in identical twins. The second investigation adds: The T cell response to vaccination in identical twins was reported by the authors to appear partly convergent and partly personalized. Focusing on identical twins, the study followed the T cell clones that responded to the vaccine, and did so with precision.

The receptor was derived from a woman between 18 and 30 years old in good health. Sequencing was carried out using CD8+ T cells sorted from blood. The rearrangement combines TRBV5-1 with TRBJ2-5; the D gene is not confidently resolved. The nucleotides read TGCGCCAGCAGCCCTAACCAAGAGACCCAGTACTTC. Translated, this gives CASSPNQETQYF.